The T cell receptor (beta chain) described here comes from a study of T cell changes during pregnancy in multiple sclerosis. Clones were sequenced by immunoSEQ multiplex PCR, and TCRdb holds only the in-frame ones, with some missing. Of just under 50,000 clones listed, around 93% were seen once; the top ten hold 10% to 13%. The CDR3 sequence is 19 residues long. Germline V gene lookup returns CDR1 MNHNS and CDR2 SASEGT. V shed 3 bases and J shed 2 bases, with 24 bases lying between them. The material sequenced was CD8+ T cells from peripheral blood mononuclear cells, taken after pregnancy. This chain uses TRBV6-1 with TRBJ2-3; D call uncertain. The source is a female donor with multiple sclerosis, enrolled in a pregnancy study. Here the CDR3 reads CASSDDWVLETANTDTQYF. CDR3 nucleotide sequence: TGTGCCAGCAGTGACGACTGGGTCTTGGAGACTGCCAACACAGATACGCAGTATTTT.